Listed here are 2 T cell receptor beta chains from one sample, sequenced in a study of blood T cells in healthy people across ages. The second PCR ran roughly 7 to 12 cycles with a sample-barcoded 5' primer and J-beta primers. TCRdb reprocessed the 5' RACE reads with MiXCR, giving one entry per CDR3 protein. The sample gives roughly 730,000 distinct CDR3 sequences, approximately 60% of which show up once; about a quarter is in the top ten. Material: blood. The receptors were gathered from a man aged 35 to 55 in good health.

The V call is TRBV7-8, the J call TRBJ2-7; D is unresolved. V was shortened by 4 bases and J by 0 bases, with 13 bases between the two germline ends. CDR3 length equals 15 residues. Per germline, CDR1 SGHVS and CDR2 FQNEAQ. CDR3 sequence reads: CASSSGVWSSYEQYF. The CDR3 DNA sequence: TGTGCCAGCAGCTCCGGAGTGTGGAGCTCCTACGAGCAGTACTTC.

The rearrangement joins TRBV7-2 to TRBJ2-1, with 7 nucleotides matching TRBD2. The germline V gene encodes CDR1 SGHTA and CDR2 FQGNSA. The CDR3 runs to 15 residues. Trimming took 1 base from V and 7 from J; bases not matched to a gene: 7. CDR3 loop: CASSLVVGGPNEQFF. Written as DNA, the CDR3 is TGTGCCAGCAGCTTAGTTGTGGGAGGGCCAAATGAGCAGTTCTTC.